The sequence of this TCR beta chain was determined in a study of Graves' ophthalmopathy and Graves' hyperthyroidism. Amplified material comprised TCR beta CDR3 regions derived from RNA transcripts. Following a first-round RT-PCR that used HTBI primers, a second-round multiplex PCR was carried out. MiXCR, applied by TCRdb to the multiplex PCR reads, yields one record per CDR3 protein. The table records hundreds of thousands of distinct CDR3 sequences, 15% of them present only once. Per the germline V gene, CDR1 is MGHRA and CDR2 is YSYEKL. V lost 2 bases, J lost 4 bases, and 12 bases lay in between. This CDR3 contains 15 residues.

This receptor was identified in a young woman with stable Graves' hyperthyroidism. V usage is TRBV4-1 and J usage is TRBJ1-5; TRBD1 might be the D (5 bases). The specimen sequenced was peripheral blood. As DNA, the CDR3 is TGCGCCAGCAGCCAACGGGACGGTCATAATCAGCCCCAGCATTTT. This encodes CASSQRDGHNQPQHF.